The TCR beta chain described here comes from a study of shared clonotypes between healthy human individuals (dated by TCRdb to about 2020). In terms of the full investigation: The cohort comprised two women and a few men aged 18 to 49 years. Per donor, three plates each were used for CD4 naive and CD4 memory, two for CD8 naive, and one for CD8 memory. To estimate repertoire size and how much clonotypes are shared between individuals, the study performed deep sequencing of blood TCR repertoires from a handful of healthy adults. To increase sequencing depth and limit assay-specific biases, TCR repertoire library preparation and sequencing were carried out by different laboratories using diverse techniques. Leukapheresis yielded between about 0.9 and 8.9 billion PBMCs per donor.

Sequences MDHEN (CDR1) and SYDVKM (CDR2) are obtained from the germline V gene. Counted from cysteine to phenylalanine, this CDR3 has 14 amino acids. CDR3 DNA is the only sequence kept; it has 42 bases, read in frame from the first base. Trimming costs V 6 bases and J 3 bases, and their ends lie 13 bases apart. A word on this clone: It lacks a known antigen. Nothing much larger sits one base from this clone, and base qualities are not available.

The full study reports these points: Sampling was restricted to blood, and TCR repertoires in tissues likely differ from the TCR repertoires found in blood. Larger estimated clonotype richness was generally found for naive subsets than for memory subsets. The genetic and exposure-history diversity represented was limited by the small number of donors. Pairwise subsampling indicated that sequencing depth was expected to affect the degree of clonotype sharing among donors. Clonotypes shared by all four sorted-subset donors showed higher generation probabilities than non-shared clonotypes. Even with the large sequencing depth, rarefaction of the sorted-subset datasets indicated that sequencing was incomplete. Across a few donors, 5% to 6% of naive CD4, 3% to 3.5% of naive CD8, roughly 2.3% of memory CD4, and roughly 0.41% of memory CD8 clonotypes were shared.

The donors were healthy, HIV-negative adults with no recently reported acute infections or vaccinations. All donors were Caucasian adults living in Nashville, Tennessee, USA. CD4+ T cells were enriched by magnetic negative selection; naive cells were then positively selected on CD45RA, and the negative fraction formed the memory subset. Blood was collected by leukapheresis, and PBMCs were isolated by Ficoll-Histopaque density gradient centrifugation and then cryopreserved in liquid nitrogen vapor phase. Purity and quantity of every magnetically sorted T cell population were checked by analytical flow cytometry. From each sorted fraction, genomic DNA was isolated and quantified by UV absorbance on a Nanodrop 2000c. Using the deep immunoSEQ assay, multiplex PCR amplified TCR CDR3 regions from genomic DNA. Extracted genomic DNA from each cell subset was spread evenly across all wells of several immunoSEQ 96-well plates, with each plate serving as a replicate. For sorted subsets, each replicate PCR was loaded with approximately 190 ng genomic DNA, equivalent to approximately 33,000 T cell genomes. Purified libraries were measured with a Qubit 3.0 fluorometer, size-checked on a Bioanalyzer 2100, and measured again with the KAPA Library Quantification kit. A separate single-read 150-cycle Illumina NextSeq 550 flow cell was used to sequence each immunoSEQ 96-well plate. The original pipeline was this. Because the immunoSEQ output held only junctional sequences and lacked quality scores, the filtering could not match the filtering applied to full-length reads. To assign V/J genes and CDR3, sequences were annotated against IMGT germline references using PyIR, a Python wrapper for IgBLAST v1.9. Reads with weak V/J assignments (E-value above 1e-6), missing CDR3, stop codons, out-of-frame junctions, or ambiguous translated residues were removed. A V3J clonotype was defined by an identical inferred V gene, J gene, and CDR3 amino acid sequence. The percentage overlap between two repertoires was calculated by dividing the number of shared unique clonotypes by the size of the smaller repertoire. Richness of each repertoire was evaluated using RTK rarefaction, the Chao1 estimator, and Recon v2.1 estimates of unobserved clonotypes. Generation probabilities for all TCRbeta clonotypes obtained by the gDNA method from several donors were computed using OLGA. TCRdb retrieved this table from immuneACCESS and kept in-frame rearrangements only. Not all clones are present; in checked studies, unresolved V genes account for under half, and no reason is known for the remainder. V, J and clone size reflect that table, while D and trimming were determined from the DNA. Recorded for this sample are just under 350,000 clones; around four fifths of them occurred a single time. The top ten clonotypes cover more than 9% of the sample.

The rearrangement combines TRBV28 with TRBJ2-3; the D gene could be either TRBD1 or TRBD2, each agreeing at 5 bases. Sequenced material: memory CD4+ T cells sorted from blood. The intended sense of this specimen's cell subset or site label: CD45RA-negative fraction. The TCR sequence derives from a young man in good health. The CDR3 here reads CASRNEGSTDTQYF. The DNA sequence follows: TGTGCCAGCAGGAACGAGGGGAGTACAGATACGCAGTATTTT.